Listed below are T cell receptor beta chains from one sample, sequenced in a study of T-cell memory formation after mild COVID-19. TCRdb analysed the 5' RACE reads with MiXCR anew, one entry per CDR3 protein. The sample includes 350,000 to 500,000 distinct CDR3 sequences, more than 15% of them seen just once. Sample: PBMCs or a T cell subset sorted from them (not recorded which). These receptors came from a man aged 18 to 30 who had mild COVID-19 (a few samples of this study predate the infection). Cell type and time point are not known. Both conserved end residues are part of each CDR3. Fields, in order: V gene, CDR3 length, D gene, clone size, J gene, CDR3 DNA, CDR3 protein. D genes are given only for firm matches. Expanded clones are given a class, and other clones once, few, many or no size at all.

V: TRBV20-1
length: 15
D: -
size: few
J: TRBJ2-3
DNA: TGCAGTGCTAGAGCAACGGGCTGGCCCACAGATACGCAGTATTTT
CDR3: CSARATGWPTDTQYF

V: TRBV6-5
length: 18
D: -
size: -
J: TRBJ1-5
DNA: TGTGCCAGCACCCCGAGGGGGGCCGTATTATTGTCCAATCAGCCCCAGCATTTT
CDR3: CASTPRGAVLLSNQPQHF

V: TRBV30
length: 14
D: TRBD1
size: many
J: TRBJ2-1
DNA: TGTGCCGTTCAGGGGGTCCGCTCCTACAATGAGCAGTTCTTC
CDR3: CAVQGVRSYNEQFF

V: TRBV7-6
length: 15
D: -
size: -
J: TRBJ2-5
DNA: TGTGCCAGTTGGTCCCTTCAGGGGAAGGAAGAGACCCAGTACTTC
CDR3: CASWSLQGKEETQYF

V: TRBV6-5
length: 15
D: -
size: -
J: TRBJ1-4
DNA: TGTGCCAGCAGTTACGAAGCGGGGGCGGATGAAAAACTGTTTTTT
CDR3: CASSYEAGADEKLFF

V: TRBV7-2
length: 14
D: -
size: few
J: TRBJ1-6
DNA: TGTGCCAGCAGCTTAGGACAGACTAATTCACCCCTCCACTTT
CDR3: CASSLGQTNSPLHF

V: TRBV2
length: 12
D: -
size: -
J: TRBJ2-1
DNA: TGTGCCAGCAGTGAAGGGGTCCGTGAGCAGTTCTTC
CDR3: CASSEGVREQFF

V: TRBV7-9
length: 19
D: -
size: -
J: TRBJ2-7
DNA: TGTGCCAGCAGCTTATTTGTGGGCCACCCCGGCCAGATCTCCTACGAGCAGTACTTC
CDR3: CASSLFVGHPGQISYEQYF

V: TRBV6-1
length: 13
D: -
size: few
J: TRBJ1-1
DNA: TGTGCCAGCAGGGAAATTACGACAGACGAAGCTTTCTTT
CDR3: CASREITTDEAFF

V: TRBV10-3
length: 17
D: -
size: -
J: TRBJ1-6
DNA: TGTGCCATCAGTGAGTCCGTGGGGGGCTCCTATAATTCACCCCTCCACTTT
CDR3: CAISESVGGSYNSPLHF